In its sample, the clone carrying this T cell receptor beta chain was seen many times. These data belong to a study of T cell repertoires in cytomegalovirus infection. In the study overall: Both CMV infection and a matching HLA type were indicated by public TCR beta signatures.

Trimming took off 6 bases at V and 2 bases at J, with 11 bases between the two ends. Germline-derived CDR1 and CDR2 are SGHTA and FQGNSA. CDR3 length equals 15 residues. TCRdb ran MiXCR on the reads and lists one entry per CDR3 protein. The sample lists under 95,000 distinct CDR3 sequences, over 3.5% occurring once. This sequence was found in a human donor in good health (CMV status not recorded). Some clones in this sample may be carry-over from other donors' samples. Input material: PBMCs. This chain joins TRBV7-2 and TRBJ2-6; no firm D call. The CDR3 sequence: CASRVMTPGANVLTF. Here the CDR3 DNA reads TGTGCCAGCAGGGTAATGACCCCTGGGGCCAACGTCCTGACTTTC.